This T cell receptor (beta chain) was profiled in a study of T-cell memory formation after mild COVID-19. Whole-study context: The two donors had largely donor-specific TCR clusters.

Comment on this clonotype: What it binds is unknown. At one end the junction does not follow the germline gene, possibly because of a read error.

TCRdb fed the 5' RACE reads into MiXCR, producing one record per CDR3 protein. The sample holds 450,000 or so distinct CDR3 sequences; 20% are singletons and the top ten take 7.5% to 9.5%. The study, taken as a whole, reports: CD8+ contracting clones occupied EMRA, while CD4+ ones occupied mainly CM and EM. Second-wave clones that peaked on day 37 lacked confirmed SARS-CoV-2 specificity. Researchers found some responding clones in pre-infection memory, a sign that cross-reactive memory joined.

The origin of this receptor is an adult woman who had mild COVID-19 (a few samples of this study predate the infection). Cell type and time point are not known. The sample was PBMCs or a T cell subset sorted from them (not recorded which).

The CDR3 coding sequence is TGTGACAGCAGCGTACCCGGGACTAGCGGCTACAATGAGCAGTTCTTC. Protein sequence: CDSSVPGTSGYNEQFF. The V call is TRBV3-1, the J call TRBJ2-1, with 11 positions matching TRBD2. CDR1 and CDR2 from the germline V gene are LGHDT and YNNKEL (reference sequence). The CDR3 is 16 residues long.